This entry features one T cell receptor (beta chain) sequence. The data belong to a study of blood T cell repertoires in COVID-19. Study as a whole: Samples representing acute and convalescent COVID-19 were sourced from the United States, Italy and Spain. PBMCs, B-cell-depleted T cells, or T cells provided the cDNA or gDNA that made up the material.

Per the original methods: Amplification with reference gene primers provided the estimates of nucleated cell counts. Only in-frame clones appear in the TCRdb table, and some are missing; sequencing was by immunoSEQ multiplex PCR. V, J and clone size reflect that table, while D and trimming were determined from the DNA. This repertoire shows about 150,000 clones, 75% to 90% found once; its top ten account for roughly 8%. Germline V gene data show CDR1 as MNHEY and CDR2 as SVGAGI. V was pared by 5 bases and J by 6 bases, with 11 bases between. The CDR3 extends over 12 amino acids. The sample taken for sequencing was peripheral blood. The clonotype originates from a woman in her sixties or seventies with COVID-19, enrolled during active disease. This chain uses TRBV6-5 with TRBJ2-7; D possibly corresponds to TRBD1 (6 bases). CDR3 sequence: CASSRTGLEQYF. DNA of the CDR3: TGTGCCAGCAGTAGAACAGGGCTCGAGCAGTACTTC.